This T cell receptor (beta chain) is drawn from a study of cytomegalovirus exposure and HLA in healthy donors. Across the study: An early release of data contained tens of millions of unique TCRs, which came from HLA-typed donors. Overall study results and limits: A likely sequencing artifact accounted for one observed cluster of highly shared sequence variants. Through in vitro validation, a few CMV-associated chains were shown to be specific for CMV antigens. TCR beta V segments were, for the most part, productive about 87% or about 30% of the time in an earlier analysis.

Amplification used 60 Vbeta primers and 13 Jbeta primers. Here immunoSEQ multiplex PCR was the method, and the copy in TCRdb shows in-frame clones only, minus some. The top ten hold roughly 1.3% of the sample, which has about 92,000 clones, about 85% seen once. Remarks on this clone: Its antigen is unknown.

Germline CDR1 is MGHRA and CDR2 is YSYEKL. The V and J ends lost 6 bases and 5 bases respectively, with 13 bases between them. This CDR3 spans 14 amino acids. The sample comprised PBMCs. The sequence came from a girl aged 2-15 years in good health and CMV-seropositive. V gene TRBV4-1 combines with J gene TRBJ1-4; no clear D gene. CDR3 residues: CASRPVSGNEKLFF. The CDR3 nucleotides read TGCGCCAGCAGACCGGTCTCGGGAAATGAAAAACTGTTTTTT.